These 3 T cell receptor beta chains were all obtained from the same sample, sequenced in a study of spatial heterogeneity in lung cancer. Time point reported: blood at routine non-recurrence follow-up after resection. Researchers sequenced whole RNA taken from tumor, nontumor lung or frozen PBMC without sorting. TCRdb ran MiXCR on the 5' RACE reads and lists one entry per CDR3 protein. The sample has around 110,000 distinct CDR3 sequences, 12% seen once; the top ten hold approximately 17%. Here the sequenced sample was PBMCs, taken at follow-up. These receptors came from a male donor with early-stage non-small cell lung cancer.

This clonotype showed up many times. The CDR3 region has the DNA TGCGCCACCCGGGCAGGCTTGGATTCACCCCTCCACTTT. Its translation is CATRAGLDSPLHF. The chain carries TRBV10-2 and TRBJ1-6, with no clear D. Looked up from germline, CDR1 is WSHSY and CDR2 is SAAADI. V lost 10 bases, J lost 8 bases, and 15 bases lay in between. This CDR3 has 13 amino acids.

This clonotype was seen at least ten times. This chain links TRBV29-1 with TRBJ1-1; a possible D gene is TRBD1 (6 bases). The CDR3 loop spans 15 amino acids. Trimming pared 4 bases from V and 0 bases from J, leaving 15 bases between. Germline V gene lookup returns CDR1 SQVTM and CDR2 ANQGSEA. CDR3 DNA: TGCAGCGTTGGCCTACAGGGTTTATTGAACACTGAAGCTTTCTTT. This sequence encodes CSVGLQGLLNTEAFF.

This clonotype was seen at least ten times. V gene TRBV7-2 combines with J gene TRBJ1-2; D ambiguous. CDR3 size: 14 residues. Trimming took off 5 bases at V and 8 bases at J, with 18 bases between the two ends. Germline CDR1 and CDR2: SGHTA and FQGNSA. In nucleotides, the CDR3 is TGTGCCAGCAGCCAAAGAACCGGGAGGGTCGGCTACACCTTC. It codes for CASSQRTGRVGYTF.